Listed below are T cell receptor beta chains from one sample, sequenced in a study of regulatory T cells in long-lasting Graves disease. TCRdb redid the calling of the multiplex PCR reads with MiXCR, one entry per CDR3 protein. This sample has 450,000 or so distinct CDR3 sequences; around 20% occur once, and the top ten carry 6.5% to 10%. The material sequenced was peripheral blood mononuclear cells (PBMCs), taken when the disease was refractory, from a patient treated with antithyroid drugs. The receptors derive from a female donor with Graves disease. Both conserved end residues are part of each CDR3. The order of the fields is V gene, CDR3 protein.

>TRBV7-2
CASSDRGHKLFF
>TRBV7-3
CASSFNSPSGANVLTF
>TRBV7-3
CASKPPGQGSTGELFF
>TRBV12-3/TRBV12-4
CASSRGGTVTYEQYF
>TRBV7-9
CASSPMNPYGYTF
>TRBV28
CASSRTPGVQYF
>TRBV14
CASSQERGSPLHF
>TRBV2
CASSERPSGEQYF
>TRBV2
CAIHAGTNTGELFF
>TRBV2
CASSPTRTGVSLLGGYTF
>TRBV7-3
CASSLSAGGTEAFF
>TRBV3-1
CASSQELGGEAFF
>TRBV6-1
CASRGTGGLNTEAFF
>TRBV5-4
CASSDSRGGGTQYF
>TRBV15
CATSERLAYEQYF
>TRBV28
CASSLSRLAERQETQYF
>TRBV2
CASSRFYNEQFF
>TRBV3-1
CVSSPTGSAEAFF
>TRBV11-2
CASSFTLGVSYEQYF
>TRBV6-1
CASTKEGHPNTGELFF
>TRBV20-1
CSATQGVAKNIQYF
>TRBV6-4
CASSPRGDGNTEAFF
>TRBV28
CASSIGRGMNTEAFF
>TRBV11-2
CASSAGLSYEQYF
>TRBV20-1
CSARRTGSYGYTF
>TRBV10-3
CAISDIEVGLAGEVQETQYF
>TRBV7-9
CASSLAAAVAREQYF
>TRBV3-1
CASSQTGSAQHF
>TRBV12-3/TRBV12-4
CASTPGGNIQYF
>TRBV11-1
CASSLTSGRALDEQFF
>TRBV30
CAWRTPRGYGYTF
>TRBV9
CASSVGSGRFYEQYF
>TRBV2
CASTRQGQETQYF
>TRBV15
CATSRSRRGVEGDQYF
>TRBV28
CASSFGWTGELFF
>TRBV18
CASRGQGDETQYF
>TRBV24-1
CATSDYPKQGTSGKNIQYF
>TRBV5-1
CASSLTHYEQYF
>TRBV12-3/TRBV12-4
CASSFWVGDTQYF
>TRBV5-1
CASSYGQGAGSTEAFF
>TRBV7-2
CASSSGPRELFF
>TRBV28
CATHTDTQCF
>TRBV11-2
CASSSRQGANTGELFF
>TRBV7-8
CASSFLAIPTGELFF
>TRBV28
CASSRKLAGRNTGELFF